The present T cell receptor beta chain was sequenced within a study of TIL therapy for anti-PD-1-resistant metastatic lung cancer. On the study more broadly: Median patient age was approximately 59, ranging roughly 35-85 years.

The germline gives CDR1 MGHDK, CDR2 SYGVNS. CDR3 length: 15 amino acids. Trimming at V came to 8 bases and at J to 3 bases, leaving 12 bases not matched to a gene. Noted time point: pre-treatment sample, taken before nivolumab and TIL therapy. The tumor samples were excised metastases, mostly pleural nodules or supraclavicular lymph nodes. Tumors were harvested before any PD-1/PD-L1 blockade. Sequencing used immunoSEQ v3. This table comes from immunoSEQ multiplex PCR, and its TCRdb copy is limited to in-frame clones, with some not included. This table holds 20,000 to 30,000 clones, 55% to 80% found once. Points from the study as a whole: TIL cultures after expansion showed higher clonality and lower diversity than baseline tumor (median about 6% vs 30%).

The table lists this clone with a few counts. Antigen: not known. V and J are TRBV25-1 and TRBJ2-7, with TRBD1 matching 8 bases. The TCR comes from a person between 30 and 79 years old with non-small cell lung cancer. The sequences come from tumor tissue, collected at baseline. CDR3 nucleotide sequence: TGTGCCAGCGGCCCGACCGGGACAGGAGGCTACGAGCAGTACTTC. Its translation: CASGPTGTGGYEQYF.